Given below is one T cell receptor (beta chain) in context. Its antigen is unidentified. The CDR3 loop spans 17 amino acids. V lost 4 bases, J lost 6 bases, and 12 bases stayed unmatched. The germline V gene has CDR1 SGHVS and CDR2 FQNEAQ. PCR was performed using 60 Vbeta and 13 Jbeta primers. Sequencing used immunoSEQ multiplex PCR; TCRdb keeps in-frame clones, though not all of them. Among about 140,000 clones listed, about three quarters were seen once. This entry comes from a study of cytomegalovirus exposure and HLA in healthy donors. General observations from the study: What was likely a sequencing artifact was a cluster of highly shared sequence variants. The study assumed roughly uniform donor sequencing depth for presence/absence analyses. Apart from CMV serostatus, no immune exposure information was available.

V gene TRBV7-8 combines with J gene TRBJ2-4; 10 bases are shared with TRBD2. Material: PBMCs. The sequence derives from a female donor in good health and CMV-seronegative. Written as DNA, the CDR3 is TGTGCCAGCAGCTCGTTAGCGGGAGGATCGGGGGGAAACATTCAGTACTTC. This sequence encodes CASSSLAGGSGGNIQYF. Filled out from reference TRBV7-8 and TRBJ2-4, the complete variable domain reads GAGVSQSPRYKVAKRGQDVALRCDPISGHVSLFWYQQALGQGPEFLTYFQNEAQLDKSGLPSDRFFAERPEGSVSTLKIQRTQQEDSAVYLCASSSLAGGSGGNIQYFGAGTRLSVL.